The next 8 T cell receptor beta chains were all read from a single sample in a study of CD8 T cells in ankylosing spondylitis. TCRdb reanalysed the 5' RACE reads using MiXCR and keeps one entry per CDR3 protein. This table holds over 75,000 distinct CDR3 sequences, 8.5% to 9% found once. The sequenced sample was blood, either unsorted or a sorted T cell fraction (not recorded which). The receptors stem from a male donor with ankylosing spondylitis or in good health (not recorded which).

This clonotype was observed many times. This chain uses TRBV5-1 with TRBJ2-3, with D unresolved. The V end was cut by 0 bases, the J end by 6 bases, with 8 bases between. Germline CDR1 reads SGHRS; CDR2 reads YFSETQ. CDR3 length: 13 amino acids. The CDR3 coding sequence is TGCGCCAGCAGCTTGGAAGGTTCGGATACGCAGTATTTT. Translation gives CASSLEGSDTQYF.

The table lists this clonotype with many counts. The chain combines TRBV28 with TRBJ1-1; the D gene is possibly TRBD1 (6 bases). Looked up from germline, CDR1 is MDHEN and CDR2 is SYDVKM. CDR3 length: 13 residues. Trimming took off 1 base at V and 4 bases at J, with 7 bases between the two ends. For the CDR3, the DNA is TGTGCCAGCAGTTTATCGACAGGCACTGAAGCTTTCTTT. Protein: CASSLSTGTEAFF.

The sample holds many counts of this clonotype. The CDR3 DNA reads as TGTGCCAGCTCACCGCAGGAGCCCTCCCCGTTGGGCACTGAAGCTTTCTTT. Its protein is CASSPQEPSPLGTEAFF. The chain couples TRBV18 to TRBJ1-1; D call uncertain. This CDR3 spans 17 amino acids. CDR1 KGHSH and CDR2 LQKENI come from the germline V gene. V was cut by 3 bases and J by 4 bases, with 21 bases left in between.

This clonotype has at least ten counts. The chain links TRBV10-3 to TRBJ2-1, with D perhaps matching TRBD1 or TRBD2 (6 bases each). Germline CDR1 reads ENHRY; CDR2 reads SYGVKD. V was clipped by 6 bases and J by 6 bases, with 12 bases between them. The length of the CDR3 is 13 residues. CDR3: CAISGGVANEQFF. CDR3 nucleotide sequence: TGTGCCATCAGCGGGGGCGTTGCCAATGAGCAGTTCTTC.

The V call is TRBV7-2, the J call TRBJ2-6; D is possibly TRBD1 (5 bases). Deletions cut 1 base from V and 1 base from J, with 14 bases between. Germline V gene lookup returns CDR1 SGHTA and CDR2 FQGNSA. The CDR3 totals 18 residues. CDR3 DNA sequence: TGTGCCAGCAGCTTAGACCCAGGGTCGAGATCTGGGGCCAACGTCCTGACTTTC. Amino acid sequence: CASSLDPGSRSGANVLTF.

As to this clonotype: A much larger clone lies a single base off, so this may be a read error. The chain is built from TRBV28 and TRBJ1-2, with 9 bases lining up with TRBD1. Looked up from germline, CDR1 is MDHEN and CDR2 is SYDVKM. The CDR3 totals 14 residues. The CDR3 bases are TGTGCCAGCAGAACAGGGGGCGCAAACTATGGCCACACCTTC. Amino acids: CASRTGGANYGHTF.

This clonotype was found many times. V gene TRBV5-1 combines with J gene TRBJ2-5; D is ambiguous. Between the trimmed V and J ends, which lost 1 base and 5 bases, there was a span of 6 bases. This CDR3 has 12 amino acids. Germline loops: CDR1 SGHRS, CDR2 YFSETQ. As DNA, the CDR3 is TGCGCCAGCAGCTTGATAGGGGAGACCCAGTACTTC. The encoded protein is CASSLIGETQYF.

On this clonotype: This may arise from a read error, as a much more abundant clone is one base away. The V call is TRBV5-1, the J call TRBJ2-1; unclear D gene. The germline V gene encodes CDR1 SGHRS and CDR2 YFSETQ. Trimming stripped 0 bases from V and 6 bases from J, with 7 bases between. The CDR3 covers 13 residues. The CDR3 bases are TGCGCCAGCAGCTTGGGCCGGAGCAATGAGCAGTTCTTC. Protein sequence: CASSLGRSNEQFF.